These 5 T cell receptor beta chains originate from one sample sequenced in a study of identical twins. TCRdb independently ran MiXCR on the 5' RACE reads; one entry per CDR3 protein. The sample consists of roughly 1,500,000 distinct CDR3 sequences, more than 30% of them appearing once. The sample was cord blood. These receptors all come from a newborn girl in good health.

The chain combines TRBV7-9 with TRBJ2-1; maybe TRBD1 (6 bases). CDR3 length: 15 amino acids. With 7 bases removed from V and 0 bases from J, the gap between germline ends came to 13 bases. Per the germline V gene, CDR1 is SEHNR and CDR2 is FQNEAQ (reference sequence). The CDR3 reads CASTEGQISYNEQFF. DNA for the CDR3: TGTGCCAGCACCGAGGGACAAATCTCCTACAATGAGCAGTTCTTC. Supplemented by reference TRBV7-9 and TRBJ2-1, the full variable domain reads DTGVSQNPRHKITKRGQNVTFRCDPISEHNRLYWYRQTLGQGPEFLTYFQNEAQLEKSRLLSDRFSAERPKGSFSTLEIQRTEQGDSAMYLCASTEGQISYNEQFFGPGTRLTVL.

This clonotype was counted only a few times. The DNA of the CDR3 is TGTGCCAGCAGCTTAGCTCAGGTTGGAGGGAACTATGGCTACACCTTC. Translation gives CASSLAQVGGNYGYTF. The chain links TRBV7-2 to TRBJ1-2; no clear D gene. V was pared by 0 bases and J by 2 bases, with 13 bases between. Germline loops: CDR1 SGHTA, CDR2 FQGNSA. The CDR3 consists of 16 residues.

V gene TRBV28 combines with J gene TRBJ1-6, with 8 bases that match TRBD1. The ends lost 11 bases at V and 3 bases at J; junction bases unmatched: 6. The V gene's germline CDR1 is MDHEN and CDR2 SYDVKM. The CDR3 has 14 amino acids. CDR3: CAAVGQVYNSPLHF. The CDR3 region has the DNA TGTGCCGCCGTGGGACAGGTCTATAATTCACCCCTCCACTTT.

V and J are TRBV7-6 and TRBJ2-1; 8 nucleotides align to TRBD2. Trimming at V came to 0 bases and at J to 10 bases, leaving 14 bases not matched to a gene. This CDR3 spans 17 amino acids. Looked up from germline, CDR1 is SGHVS and CDR2 is FNYEAQ. The CDR3 DNA reads as TGTGCCAGCAGCTTAGCCCCGGGGGGGCTAGCGAATAGGGAGCAGTTCTTC. Translating gives CASSLAPGGLANREQFF.

On this clonotype itself: One junction end disagrees with the germline gene, perhaps due to a read error. This chain uses TRBV6-5 with TRBJ1-6, with D maybe TRBD1 (5 bases). The CDR3 sequence is 13 residues long. CDR1 MNHEY and CDR2 SVGAGI come from the germline V gene. Here the CDR3 DNA reads TGTGCCAGCAGCCTTTACAGGAATTCACCCCACCACTTT. Translated, it gives CASSLYRNSPHHF.